This T cell receptor (beta chain) was recorded in a study of cytomegalovirus exposure and HLA in healthy donors. Study results and limitations: A classifier reportedly called cytomegalovirus status with high sensitivity and specificity. In vitro checks showed that three CMV-associated chains really do target CMV antigens. The dataset shows that most TCR sequences were rare, while some public TCRs occurred in many donors. Researchers catalogued under 200 TCR beta chains as cytomegalovirus-associated.

For this clone: Its target is not known. Other DNA sequences of this sample code for an identical CDR3.

Data came from immunoSEQ multiplex PCR; TCRdb stores just in-frame clones and leaves some out. Found here are about 330,000 clones, 86% of them singletons; the top ten hold 0.65% to 0.85%. V shed 6 bases and J 2 bases; nucleotides not matched to a gene: 4. Germline V lookup: CDR1 SQVTM, CDR2 ANQGSEA. The CDR3 covers 13 residues. The chain recombines TRBV29-1 with TRBJ1-1, with TRBD1 matching over 9 bases. The sequenced material came from PBMCs. The receptor's source is a woman aged 18 to 35 in good health and CMV-seronegative. CDR3 amino acids: CSVGTGSNTEAFF. CDR3 nucleotide sequence: TGCAGCGTGGGGACAGGGAGCAACACTGAAGCTTTCTTT. Based on the CDR3 plus reference TRBV29-1 and TRBJ1-1, the full variable domain is SAVISQKPSRDICQRGTSLTIQCQVDSQVTMMFWYRQQPGQSLTLIATANQGSEATYESGFVIDKFPISRPNLTFSTLTVSNMSPEDSSIYLCSVGTGSNTEAFFGQGTRLTVV.